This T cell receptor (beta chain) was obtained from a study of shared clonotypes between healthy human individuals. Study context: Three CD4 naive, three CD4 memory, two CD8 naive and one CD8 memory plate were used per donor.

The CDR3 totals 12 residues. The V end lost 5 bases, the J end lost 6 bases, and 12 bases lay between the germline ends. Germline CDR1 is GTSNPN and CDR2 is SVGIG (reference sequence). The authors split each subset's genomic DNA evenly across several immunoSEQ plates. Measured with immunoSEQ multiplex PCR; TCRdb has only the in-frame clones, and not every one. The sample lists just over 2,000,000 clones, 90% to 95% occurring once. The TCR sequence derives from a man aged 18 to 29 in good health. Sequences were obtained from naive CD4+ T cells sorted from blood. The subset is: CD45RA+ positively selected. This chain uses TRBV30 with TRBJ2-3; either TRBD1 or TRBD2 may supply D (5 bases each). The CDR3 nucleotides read TGTGCCTGGGGGGGACGGTCGGATACGCAGTATTTT. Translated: CAWGGRSDTQYF.